Described below is a single T cell receptor (beta chain) sequence and its context. Its antigen is as yet unknown. This specimen belongs to a study of T cell responses to AZD1222 COVID-19 vaccine. Sequenced by immunoSEQ multiplex PCR; TCRdb stores in-frame clones only, minus some. Among over 120,000 clones listed, 90% to 95% were seen once. This CDR3 is 14 amino acids long. The germline V and J ends were trimmed by 2 bases and 8 bases, with 15 bases remaining between them. Germline CDR1 reads LGHDT; CDR2 reads YNNKEL (reference sequence). Overall study findings and caveats: The donors showed a predominance of white British ancestry and of females, with possible underestimation of clonal diversity. Sampling that yielded the repertoires occurred only after the peak T cell response. Spike-specific TCRs gained breadth and depth after people received two AZD1222 doses. Within unmutated variant regions lay the reported targets of nearly half of spike-specific TCRs.

The sequenced sample was peripheral blood, obtained on day 0 of AZD1222 vaccination. The receptor's source is an adult in good health. The chain uses TRBV3-1 (or the pseudogene TRBV3-2) and TRBJ1-1; D is uncertain. CDR3 bases: TGTGCCAGCAGCCAAATACGCCCAACCGCAGAAGCTTTCTTT. Protein sequence: CASSQIRPTAEAFF.